These 20 T cell receptor beta chains share one sample of origin, sequenced in a study of T-cell memory formation after mild COVID-19. MiXCR, run by TCRdb on the 5' RACE reads, gives a single entry per CDR3 protein. The table shows 400,000 to 500,000 distinct CDR3 sequences, with around 24% occurring only once. The material sequenced was PBMCs or a T cell subset sorted from them (not recorded which). These receptors all come from an adult woman who had mild COVID-19 (a few samples of this study predate the infection). Cell type and time point are not known.

The rearrangement uses TRBV20-1 and TRBJ1-5, with D tentatively TRBD1 (6 bases). The CDR3 runs 18 residues. The V and J ends lost 0 bases and 2 bases respectively, with 20 bases between them. Germline V gene lookup returns CDR1 DFQATT and CDR2 SNEGSKA (reference sequence). This CDR3 reads CSAREFRGGGLGNQPQHF. The CDR3 DNA is TGCAGTGCTAGAGAATTCAGGGGCGGCGGGCTAGGCAATCAGCCCCAGCATTTT.

V and J are TRBV7-6 and TRBJ1-1; 7 nucleotides align to TRBD1. The CDR3 has 13 amino acids. CDR1 is SGHVS, CDR2 FNYEAQ, per germline. V shed 5 bases and J 6 bases; nucleotides not matched to a gene: 6. Here the CDR3 DNA reads TGTGCCAGCAGCGCTACAGGGGCGGCTGAAGCTTTCTTT. This sequence encodes CASSATGAAEAFF. The whole variable domain, remainder taken from reference TRBV7-6 and TRBJ1-1, is GAGVSQSPRYKVTKRGQDVALRCDPISGHVSLYWYRQALGQGPEFLTYFNYEAQQDKSGLPNDRFSAERPEGSISTLTIQRTEQRDSAMYRCASSATGAAEAFFGQGTRLTVV.

The chain employs TRBV11-3 and TRBJ2-1, with 12 bases matching TRBD2. Germline assignment: CDR1 SGHNT and CDR2 YENEEA. The CDR3 contains 15 residues. J was trimmed by 10 bases and V by 5 bases; bases with no gene match: 9. CDR3 in amino acids: CASSRGTSGSGEQFF. CDR3 nucleotides: TGTGCCAGCAGCCGGGGGACTAGCGGGTCCGGGGAGCAGTTCTTC.

This chain joins TRBV21-1 and TRBJ2-4; no check of the table's D call, TRBD2, against the DNA was made. TRBV21-1 represents a pseudogene. The CDR3 extends over 15 amino acids. CDR3 sequence: CASSKYTGLQNIQYF. The CDR3 coding sequence is TGTGCCAGCAGCAAATATACGGGACTCCAAAACATTCAGTACTTC.

This clonotype was counted between two and nine times. The rearrangement uses TRBV6-2 or TRBV6-3 and TRBJ2-5, with D perhaps TRBD1 (6 bases). Germline V CDR1 and CDR2: MNHEY, SVGEGT. The CDR3 length is 16 residues. Trimming stripped 4 bases from V and 6 bases from J, with 21 bases between. The CDR3 protein is CASSSTWRGTRKTQYF. The CDR3 DNA reads as TGTGCCAGCAGTTCAACCTGGAGAGGGACAAGGAAGACCCAGTACTTC.

The chain couples TRBV15 to TRBJ1-1; tentatively, D is TRBD1 (5 bases). V lost 5 bases to trimming and J lost 4 bases, with 17 bases between them. Per germline, CDR1 LNHNV and CDR2 YYDKDF (reference sequence). This CDR3 is 15 amino acids long. This CDR3 is CATSVLRVSGTEAFF. The CDR3 bases are TGTGCCACCAGCGTGCTCAGGGTTAGCGGCACTGAAGCTTTCTTT.

This clonotype was recorded at least ten times. The rearrangement uses TRBV12-3 or TRBV12-4 and TRBJ2-7; D tentatively fits TRBD1 or TRBD2 (7 bases each). V lost 4 bases and J 3 bases, leaving 16 bases between the germline ends. The CDR3 is 15 amino acids. Here the CDR3 reads CASSSPGRGHYEQYF. In nucleotides, the CDR3 is TGTGCCAGCAGTTCCCCGGGGAGGGGGCACTACGAGCAGTACTTC.

This clonotype was detected only a few times. The J gene is TRBJ1-2, the V gene TRBV5-1; the D is unclear. The CDR3 totals 13 residues. Per the germline V gene, CDR1 is SGHRS and CDR2 is YFSETQ. The germline V and J ends were trimmed by 0 bases and 8 bases, with 11 bases remaining between them. CDR3 residues: CASSLDPYWGYTF. In DNA, the CDR3 is TGCGCCAGCAGCTTGGACCCCTATTGGGGCTACACCTTC.

This clonotype turned up a few times. The chain has TRBV6-2 or TRBV6-3 and TRBJ1-1, with TRBD1 matching over 8 bases. Germline V gives CDR1 MNHEY, CDR2 SVGEGT. CDR3 length: 14 residues. The V gene end was trimmed by 2 bases and the J gene end by 5 bases; junction bases not matched to a gene: 4. The CDR3 loop is CASSYPRQGTEAFF. DNA of the CDR3: TGTGCCAGCAGTTACCCGAGACAGGGGACTGAAGCTTTCTTT.

The CDR3 sequence: CASSLGVSGRASTDTQYF. The CDR3 bases are TGCGCCAGCAGCTTGGGCGTTAGCGGGAGGGCCAGCACAGATACGCAGTATTTT. The V gene is TRBV5-1, the J gene TRBJ2-3; TRBD2 matches 11 bases. The ends lost 0 bases at V and 0 bases at J; junction bases unmatched: 6. Germline CDR1 and CDR2: SGHRS and YFSETQ. This CDR3 spans 18 amino acids.

This sequence joins TRBV12-3 or TRBV12-4 and TRBJ1-1; D might be TRBD1 (6 bases). With 2 bases removed from V and 7 bases from J, the gap between germline ends came to 11 bases. The CDR3 runs 13 residues. DNA of the CDR3: TGTGCCAGCAGTTTATCAGGGGACGGTGAAGCTTTCTTT. Translating gives CASSLSGDGEAFF.

This chain connects TRBV24-1 to TRBJ2-1; 7 nucleotides align to TRBD1. This CDR3 comprises 16 residues. Germline CDR1 reads KGHDR; CDR2 reads SFDVKD. The V gene end was trimmed by 4 bases and the J gene end by 6 bases; junction bases not matched to a gene: 11. This CDR3 reads CATSDSTGVGTNEQFF. The DNA of the CDR3 is TGTGCCACCAGTGACTCAACAGGGGTAGGGACCAATGAGCAGTTCTTC.

This clonotype was picked up a small number of times. This chain joins TRBV7-8 and TRBJ2-1; weak D call: TRBD2 (5 bases). The CDR3 spans 17 residues. Germline CDR1 is SGHVS and CDR2 is FQNEAQ. The V end lost 5 bases, the J end lost 3 bases, and 20 bases lay between the germline ends. The CDR3 region is CASSPPRAAYGYNEQFF. In DNA, the CDR3 is TGTGCCAGCAGCCCCCCCCGAGCGGCGTATGGCTACAATGAGCAGTTCTTC.

This clonotype has just a few counts. V is TRBV19 and J is TRBJ2-2; TRBD1 agrees at 8 bases. The CDR3 contains 16 residues. Germline trimming cut 4 bases from V and 1 base from J; bases unmatched to any gene: 5. In germline, CDR1 is LNHDA, CDR2 SQIVND (reference sequence). The CDR3 here is CASSRNGQGNTGELFF. The CDR3 bases are TGTGCCAGTAGTAGGAATGGACAGGGGAACACCGGGGAGCTGTTTTTT.

The genes are TRBV19 and TRBJ2-2; 9 bases map to TRBD1. The CDR3 is made up of 15 amino acids. Germline V gene lookup returns CDR1 LNHDA and CDR2 SQIVND (reference sequence). V dropped 6 bases and J dropped 5; count of bases not matched to a gene: 7. The CDR3 DNA reads TGTGCCAGTAGAGCACAGGGGGCGCGGACCGGGGAGCTGTTTTTT. It translates to CASRAQGARTGELFF. Complete variable domain (other parts from reference TRBV19 and TRBJ2-2): DGGITQSPKYLFRKEGQNVTLSCEQNLNHDAMYWYRQDPGQGLRLIYYSQIVNDFQKGDIAEGYSVSREKKESFPLTVTSAQKNPTAFYLCASRAQGARTGELFFGEGSRLTVL.

Many counts were recorded for this clonotype. The chain is built from TRBV7-9 and TRBJ2-2, with 8 bases that match TRBD1. V shed 8 bases and J 5 bases; nucleotides not matched to a gene: 4. CDR3 size: 13 residues. CDR1 SEHNR and CDR2 FQNEAQ come from the germline V gene (reference sequence). DNA of the CDR3: TGTGCCAGCCTGGACAGGGTTACCGGGGAGCTGTTTTTT. This encodes CASLDRVTGELFF.

This sequence joins TRBV29-1 and TRBJ1-1, with TRBD1 as a possible D gene (6 bases). CDR3 length: 14 residues. CDR1 and CDR2 (germline): SQVTM, ANQGSEA. Trimming removed 7 bases at V and 1 base at J, with 16 bases between. DNA of the CDR3: TGCAGCGCGGGACACCCCGCAGAGAACACTGAAGCTTTCTTT. Amino acid sequence: CSAGHPAENTEAFF. The full variable domain, with the rest looked up from reference TRBV29-1 and TRBJ1-1, is SAVISQKPSRDICQRGTSLTIQCQVDSQVTMMFWYRQQPGQSLTLIATANQGSEATYESGFVIDKFPISRPNLTFSTLTVSNMSPEDSSIYLCSAGHPAENTEAFFGQGTRLTVV.

This clonotype was counted only a few times. The V gene is TRBV5-4, the J gene TRBJ2-1; TRBD2 agrees at 11 bases. With 2 bases clipped from V and 4 bases from J, the junction kept 17 bases outside the gene matches. CDR1 and CDR2 (germline): SGHNT, YYREEE (reference sequence). The CDR3 consists of 20 residues. CDR3 coding DNA: TGTGCCAGCAGCTTACTAGCGGGGGTTAGCGGGAGGGTACAATACAATGAGCAGTTCTTC. It is translated as CASSLLAGVSGRVQYNEQFF.

This sequence joins TRBV6-5 and TRBJ1-4; D unresolved. Trimming left V 0 bases short and J 1 base short, with 12 bases between. This CDR3 spans 17 amino acids. Germline-derived CDR1 and CDR2 are MNHEY and SVGAGI. The CDR3 spells CASSYSVTRETNEKLFF. The CDR3 DNA sequence: TGTGCCAGCAGTTACTCGGTAACGAGGGAAACTAATGAAAAACTGTTTTTT.

The CDR3 region has the DNA TGCAGTGCTAGAGATCCGAGGATCGGGACTAGCGGGAGAACATCGTCCCACGAGCAGTACTTC. Amino acid sequence: CSARDPRIGTSGRTSSHEQYF. V and J are TRBV20-1 and TRBJ2-7; 14 bases agree with TRBD2. The CDR3 extends over 21 amino acids. The germline V gene has CDR1 DFQATT and CDR2 SNEGSKA (reference sequence). V gave up 0 bases and J gave up 5 bases; unmatched junction bases: 21.